This TCR beta chain was profiled in a study of blood T cells in healthy people across ages. Study outcomes and limitations: In the absence of known donor CMV status, changes in expanded clonotypes were possibly confounded. Naive T cell percentage by flow cytometry tracked strongly with beta diversity. Significant beta diversity loss was already apparent by age roughly 43, declining roughly linearly.

As to this clonotype: The antigen remains unidentified.

The use of a sample-barcoded 5' primer and a J-beta primer mix characterized a second PCR of 7 to 11 cycles. TCRdb reprocessed the 5' RACE reads via MiXCR and lists one record per CDR3 protein. The sample records about 670,000 distinct CDR3 sequences, approximately 52% being singletons. The sequence was collected from a woman at least 80 years old in good health. The sample taken for sequencing was blood.

CDR3 nucleotide sequence: TGCAGTGCCCCGGACTACACCTACGAGCAGTACTTC. Translating gives CSAPDYTYEQYF. V and J are TRBV20-1 and TRBJ2-7; possibly TRBD2 for D (6 bases). From germline, CDR1 is DFQATT and CDR2 SNEGSKA (reference sequence). Trimming shortened V by 6 bases and J by 2 bases, and 11 bases separated the two germline ends. The CDR3 has 12 residues.